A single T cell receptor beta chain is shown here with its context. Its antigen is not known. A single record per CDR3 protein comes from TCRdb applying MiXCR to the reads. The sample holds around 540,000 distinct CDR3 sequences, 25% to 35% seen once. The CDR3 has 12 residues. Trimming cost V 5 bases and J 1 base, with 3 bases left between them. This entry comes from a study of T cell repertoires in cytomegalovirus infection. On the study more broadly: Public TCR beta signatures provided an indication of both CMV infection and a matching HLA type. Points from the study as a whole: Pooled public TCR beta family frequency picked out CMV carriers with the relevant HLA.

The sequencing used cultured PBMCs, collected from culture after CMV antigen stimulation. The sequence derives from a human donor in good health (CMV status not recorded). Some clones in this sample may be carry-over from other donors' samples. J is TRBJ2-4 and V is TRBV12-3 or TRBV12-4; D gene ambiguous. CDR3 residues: CASSTAKNIQYF. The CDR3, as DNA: TGTGCCAGCAGTACCGCCAAAAACATTCAGTACTTC.